This T cell receptor (beta chain) was identified during a study of beta chain features in type 1 diabetes. Whole-study results and caveats: TCRB CDR3s were moderately but significantly shorter in Type 1 diabetes patients in all four CD4+ subsets.

V shed 4 bases and J shed 1 base, with 10 bases lying between them. This CDR3 region has 14 residues. Germline assignment: CDR1 SGHDN and CDR2 FVKESK. All sorted populations exceeded 95% purity. This clone was picked up a small number of times. Its antigen is not identified. Every bit of the isolated RNA underwent reverse transcription, so sequencing read expressed TCRB transcripts. Profiling relied on immunoSEQ multiplex PCR, and the TCRdb table lists in-frame clones only, not all of them. Among over 150,000 clones listed, approximately 7.8% were seen once. Sequenced material: central memory CD4+ T cells from blood. The receptor was isolated from a woman aged 40 to 50 with type 1 diabetes. The V call is TRBV14, the J call TRBJ1-2; weak D call: TRBD1 (6 bases). The CDR3 DNA reads TGTGCCAGCAGCCCCCGACAGGATAACTATGGCTACACCTTC. It encodes CASSPRQDNYGYTF.